These 8 T cell receptor beta chains were sequenced from one sample in a study of cytomegalovirus exposure and HLA in healthy donors. Vbeta (60) and Jbeta (13) primers were used in the PCR. Profiling relied on immunoSEQ multiplex PCR, and the TCRdb table lists in-frame clones only, not all of them. This table has over 100,000 clones, roughly 68% appearing once. Sequencing was carried out using PBMCs. The receptors were sampled from a woman aged 30 to 39 in good health and CMV-seronegative.

The chain is built from TRBV19 and TRBJ1-2; D possibly corresponds to TRBD1 (6 bases). The CDR3 runs 14 residues. V was cut by 7 bases and J by 7 bases, with 19 bases left in between. The germline gives CDR1 LNHDA, CDR2 SQIVND (reference sequence). For the CDR3, the DNA is TGTGCCAGTAATTGGGGCCAGGGGATTTTTGGCTACACCTTC. Encoded protein: CASNWGQGIFGYTF. Based on the CDR3 plus reference TRBV19 and TRBJ1-2, the full variable domain is DGGITQSPKYLFRKEGQNVTLSCEQNLNHDAMYWYRQDPGQGLRLIYYSQIVNDFQKGDIAEGYSVSREKKESFPLTVTSAQKNPTAFYLCASNWGQGIFGYTFGSGTRLTVV.

The chain couples TRBV5-1 to TRBJ2-7; 13 bases map to TRBD2. Trimming removed 4 bases from V and 7 bases from J; junction bases left unmatched: 5. The CDR3 loop spans 14 amino acids. Germline V gene data show CDR1 as SGHRS and CDR2 as YFSETQ. The CDR3 protein is CASSPGTSGTEQYF. The CDR3 DNA sequence: TGCGCCAGCAGCCCGGGGACTAGCGGGACAGAGCAGTACTTC.

The chain recombines TRBV2 with TRBJ1-3; 10 nucleotides align to TRBD1. CDR1 and CDR2 from the germline V gene are SNHLY and FYNNEI. CDR3 length: 16 amino acids. Unmatched junction bases numbered 5, after V lost 4 bases and J lost 2 bases. The CDR3 DNA is TGTGCCAGCAGTGGAGCCGGGACAGGGGCTGGAAACACCATATATTTT. Amino acids: CASSGAGTGAGNTIYF.

The chain is built from TRBV7-6 and TRBJ1-5; tentatively, D is TRBD1 (5 bases). CDR1 and CDR2 from the germline V gene are SGHVS and FNYEAQ. CDR3 length equals 13 residues. Trimming removed 5 bases at V and 3 bases at J, with 8 bases between. CDR3 sequence reads: CASSLGLNQPQHF. CDR3 nucleotides: TGTGCCAGCAGCCTGGGACTCAATCAGCCCCAGCATTTT.

The J gene is TRBJ1-2, the V gene TRBV19; TRBD1 matches at 10 bases. The CDR3 runs 15 residues. The junction had 9 bases not matched to a gene; V was cut back by 3 bases and J by 8 bases. Germline V gives CDR1 LNHDA, CDR2 SQIVND (reference sequence). CDR3 sequence reads: CASSITGTGVRGYTF. DNA of the CDR3: TGTGCCAGTAGTATTACTGGGACAGGGGTTCGGGGCTACACCTTC.

The rearrangement links TRBV29-1 to TRBJ2-7; possibly TRBD1 for D (7 bases). Deletions cut 2 bases from V and 3 bases from J, with 17 bases between. From germline, CDR1 is SQVTM and CDR2 ANQGSEA. The CDR3 runs 15 residues. The CDR3 nucleotides are TGCAGCGTTGAATCGGGGGACAGTGTCCTCTACGAGCAGTACTTC. Amino acid sequence: CSVESGDSVLYEQYF.

This clone is a singleton in its sample. The chain combines TRBV7-8 with TRBJ2-7; 9 nucleotides align to TRBD1. Unmatched junction bases numbered 8, after V lost 8 bases and J lost 3 bases. This CDR3 has 14 residues. Germline values: CDR1 SGHVS, CDR2 FQNEAQ. The CDR3 sequence: CASHGGQGLYEQYF. CDR3 DNA: TGTGCCAGCCATGGGGGACAGGGTCTCTACGAGCAGTACTTC.

The chain has TRBV18 and TRBJ1-5, with TRBD1 matching 10 bases. The germline V gene encodes CDR1 KGHSH and CDR2 LQKENI. V was pared by 5 bases and J by 1 base, with 5 bases of the junction left unmatched. This CDR3 is built from 16 residues. The CDR3 region is CASSARDRGSNQPQHF. The CDR3 DNA sequence: TGTGCCAGCTCAGCCCGGGACAGGGGCAGCAATCAGCCCCAGCATTTT.